A single sample is the source of the 24 T cell receptor beta chains below, sequenced in a study of neurological immune-mediated disorders. TCRdb processed the 5' RACE reads anew with MiXCR; each CDR3 protein has one entry. The data hold approximately 65,000 distinct CDR3 sequences, with around 5% observed a single time. The material sequenced was PBMCs. These receptors were obtained from a human donor with multiple sclerosis. The donor label of this sample is uncertain.

There are many counts of this clonotype. CDR3 loop: CASSFDILSGNTIYF. The DNA for the CDR3 is TGTGCCAGCAGCTTCGACATCCTCTCTGGAAACACCATATATTTT. The gene calls are TRBV7-2 and TRBJ1-3; no definite D call. Trimming removed 3 bases from V and 0 bases from J, with 9 bases in between. Germline CDR1 is SGHTA and CDR2 is FQGNSA. This CDR3 spans 15 amino acids.

This clonotype was picked up many times. This chain connects TRBV6-6 to TRBJ1-1; weak D call: TRBD1 (6 bases). CDR1 and CDR2 from the germline V gene are MNHNY and SVGAGI (reference sequence). V shed 4 bases and J shed 2 bases, with 14 bases lying between them. CDR3 length: 15 residues. CDR3 sequence (DNA): TGTGCCAGCAGTTCCGGACAGACCCTCAACACTGAAGCTTTCTTT. Protein product: CASSSGQTLNTEAFF.

Many counts were recorded for this clonotype. The chain couples TRBV5-1 to TRBJ1-1; D gene uncertain. The CDR3 is made up of 15 amino acids. V was trimmed by 4 bases and J by 0 bases, leaving 13 bases between them. The germline gives CDR1 SGHRS, CDR2 YFSETQ. CDR3 nucleotide sequence: TGCGCCAGCAGCCTCGGACTCTTCATGAACACTGAAGCTTTCTTT. Translating it yields CASSLGLFMNTEAFF.

This clonotype was picked up many times. The gene calls are TRBV5-1 and TRBJ1-3, with D tentatively TRBD1 (6 bases). V was cut by 3 bases and J by 15 bases, with 22 bases left in between. The CDR3 is 14 residues long. CDR1 and CDR2 (germline): SGHRS, YFSETQ. The CDR3 coding sequence is TGCGCCAGCAGCTCGACAGGAAAACCAAACGAGGGATATTTT. Its translation is CASSSTGKPNEGYF.

This clonotype appeared many times. J is TRBJ2-3 and V is TRBV5-1; D not certain. V shed 1 base and J shed 0 bases, with 3 bases lying between them. The V gene's germline CDR1 is SGHRS and CDR2 YFSETQ. There are 13 residues in the CDR3. DNA for the CDR3: TGCGCCAGCAGCTTGAGTAGCACAGATACGCAGTATTTT. Amino acids: CASSLSSTDTQYF.

This clonotype has at least ten counts. The V and J genes are TRBV27 and TRBJ2-7, with D perhaps TRBD1 (6 bases). Germline V lookup: CDR1 MNHEY, CDR2 SMNVEV (reference sequence). V gave up 6 bases and J gave up 0 bases, with 15 bases separating them. This CDR3 region has 15 residues. This CDR3 reads CASRLSQGLSYEQYF. The CDR3 DNA is TGTGCCAGCAGGCTGAGTCAGGGGCTCTCCTACGAGCAGTACTTC.

The CDR3 region is CAISVDREDQPQHF. CDR3 nucleotide sequence: TGTGCCATCAGTGTGGACAGGGAGGATCAGCCCCAGCATTTT. The genes are TRBV10-3 and TRBJ1-5; 8 bases align to TRBD1. The CDR3 has 14 residues. Trimming at V came to 4 bases and at J to 5 bases, leaving 4 bases not matched to a gene. From germline, CDR1 is ENHRY and CDR2 SYGVKD.

The rearrangement joins TRBV5-4 to TRBJ2-1; D is unresolved. Germline V gene data show CDR1 as SGHNT and CDR2 as YYREEE (reference sequence). The CDR3 runs to 12 residues. Trimming removed 4 bases from V and 9 bases from J, with 11 bases in between. CDR3 protein: CASSRLEGEQFF. The CDR3 nucleotides are TGTGCCAGCAGCCGGTTGGAAGGTGAGCAGTTCTTC.

The V gene is TRBV7-9, the J gene TRBJ2-7; 9 positions match TRBD1. Germline V gives CDR1 SEHNR, CDR2 FQNEAQ (reference sequence). This CDR3 contains 12 residues. V gave up 5 bases and J gave up 8 bases; unmatched junction bases: 4. CDR3 in amino acids: CASSPGQGQQYF. The CDR3 nucleotides read TGTGCCAGCAGCCCGGGACAGGGACAGCAGTACTTC.

This clonotype was recorded at least ten times. V gene TRBV20-1 combines with J gene TRBJ2-1, with TRBD2 as a possible D gene (6 bases). The germline V gene encodes CDR1 DFQATT and CDR2 SNEGSKA (reference sequence). V lost 3 bases and J 2 bases, leaving 20 bases between the germline ends. The CDR3 sequence is 17 residues long. Here the CDR3 reads CSASQEGFAGPYNEQFF. In DNA form, the CDR3 reads TGCAGTGCTAGTCAAGAAGGGTTTGCGGGGCCCTACAATGAGCAGTTCTTC.

This clonotype was detected many times. CDR3 region: CASSANRGLSYEQYF. In DNA, the CDR3 is TGTGCCAGCAGCGCAAACAGGGGACTCTCCTACGAGCAGTACTTC. V gene TRBV9 combines with J gene TRBJ2-7; a possible D gene is TRBD1 (7 bases). Trimming cost V 3 bases and J 0 bases, with 13 bases left between them. The CDR3 loop spans 15 amino acids. Looked up from germline, CDR1 is SGDLS and CDR2 is YYNGEE.

This clonotype was found many times. V is TRBV10-3 and J is TRBJ1-1, with D uncertain. Trimming stripped 10 bases from V and 3 bases from J, with 9 bases between. The V gene's germline CDR1 is ENHRY and CDR2 SYGVKD. The length of the CDR3 is 11 residues. CDR3 DNA sequence: TGTGCCACCCGACAAGACACTGAAGCTTTCTTT. This translates into CATRQDTEAFF.

This clonotype was seen at least ten times. The chain employs TRBV27 and TRBJ2-3; 15 bases map to TRBD2. This CDR3 is 14 amino acids long. Losses at the gene ends were 4 bases for V and 9 bases for J; bases not matched to a gene: 2. The germline CDR1 and CDR2 sequences are MNHEY and SMNVEV (reference sequence). As DNA, the CDR3 is TGTGCCAGCAGTTCCGGGACTAGCGGGGGGACGCAGTATTTT. Translated: CASSSGTSGGTQYF.

This clonotype came up many times. The chain combines TRBV7-2 with TRBJ2-2; D gene ambiguous. CDR3 length: 15 residues. In germline, CDR1 is SGHTA, CDR2 FQGNSA. Trimming shortened V by 3 bases and J by 4 bases, and 12 bases separated the two germline ends. The CDR3: CASSFFGVPTGELFF. Here the CDR3 DNA reads TGTGCCAGCAGCTTCTTTGGGGTTCCCACCGGGGAGCTGTTTTTT.

This clonotype was picked up many times. This sequence joins TRBV5-1 and TRBJ1-2, with D possibly TRBD1 on 5 matching bases. The germline gives CDR1 SGHRS, CDR2 YFSETQ. V was cut by 0 bases and J by 0 bases, with 9 bases left in between. The CDR3 sequence is 15 residues long. The CDR3 is CASSLAATANYGYTF. CDR3 bases: TGCGCCAGCAGCTTGGCCGCGACAGCTAACTATGGCTACACCTTC.

This clonotype has at least ten counts. The rearrangement links TRBV5-1 to TRBJ2-7; TRBD1 or TRBD2 may be the D gene (6 bases each). The CDR3 has 15 amino acids. The V gene's germline CDR1 is SGHRS and CDR2 YFSETQ. V lost 1 base and J lost 5, with 16 bases in between. The CDR3 DNA is TGCGCCAGCAGCTTGAACGGCAGGGGACTGGACGAGCAGTACTTC. Translating gives CASSLNGRGLDEQYF.

This clonotype was recorded at least ten times. J is TRBJ2-3 and V is TRBV6-5; D is unclear. Germline lookup yields CDR1 MNHEY and CDR2 SVGAGI. The CDR3 runs to 15 residues. Trimming cost V 0 bases and J 1 base, with 8 bases left between them. This CDR3 reads CASSYSDGRTDTQYF. CDR3 DNA sequence: TGTGCCAGCAGTTACTCGGACGGACGCACAGATACGCAGTATTTT.

The sample holds many counts of this clonotype. This sequence joins TRBV9 and TRBJ2-1; 7 bases agree with TRBD2. CDR1 SGDLS and CDR2 YYNGEE come from the germline V gene. V gave up 1 base and J gave up 8 bases; unmatched junction bases: 3. CDR3 length: 13 amino acids. The CDR3 spells CASSVQGGDEQFF. The CDR3 bases are TGTGCCAGCAGCGTACAGGGAGGGGATGAGCAGTTCTTC.

Regarding this clonotype: It is unclear where the CDR3 begins or ends on the DNA, so no DNA is shown, and the CDR3 is as TCRdb lists it. The chain carries TRBV10-1 and TRBJ1-1. CDR1 WNHNN and CDR2 SYGVQD come from the germline V gene (reference sequence). The CDR3 is 24 amino acids long, termini counted. CDR3 sequence reads: CASSDDPYEQYFCASSPGGAEAFF.

In its sample, this clonotype was seen many times. V is TRBV5-1 and J is TRBJ2-7; 7 nucleotides match TRBD1. Germline V gene lookup returns CDR1 SGHRS and CDR2 YFSETQ. This CDR3 has 14 residues. The ends lost 4 bases at V and 4 bases at J; junction bases unmatched: 8. Here the CDR3 DNA reads TGCGCCAGCAGCCCCGGGACAGTAATATACGAGCAGTACTTC. Its translation: CASSPGTVIYEQYF.

This clonotype was observed many times. The chain employs TRBV5-5 and TRBJ2-7; D unresolved. The CDR3 runs 14 residues. V dropped 4 bases and J dropped 3 bases, with 14 bases sitting between them. CDR1 SGHKS and CDR2 YYEKEE come from the germline V gene (reference sequence). The CDR3 region is CASSPRSASYEQYF. The CDR3, as DNA: TGTGCCAGCAGCCCGAGAAGCGCCAGCTACGAGCAGTACTTC.

This clonotype was observed many times. The CDR3 here is CASSQAKRQSYHGYTF. The DNA for the CDR3 is TGCGCCAGCAGCCAAGCCAAAAGACAGAGTTATCATGGCTACACCTTC. The chain is built from TRBV4-1 and TRBJ1-2; tentatively, D is TRBD1 (5 bases). V was shortened by 1 base and J by 6 bases, with 18 bases between the two germline ends. The CDR3 sequence is 16 residues long. Germline CDR1 is MGHRA and CDR2 is YSYEKL.

Ten or more counts support this clonotype. This chain connects TRBV20-1 to TRBJ1-2; 8 nucleotides align to TRBD1. The germline gives CDR1 DFQATT, CDR2 SNEGSKA (reference sequence). V lost 4 bases to trimming and J lost 5 bases; unmatched junction nucleotides: 9. The CDR3 is made up of 14 amino acids. The CDR3 DNA is TGCAGTGCTACGACAGGGGCCGTCCGGTATGGCTACACCTTC. Translated, it gives CSATTGAVRYGYTF.

This clonotype was found many times. DNA for the CDR3: TGCAGTGCTAGGAGCAGGGGGAATCAGCCCCAGCATTTT. Protein product: CSARSRGNQPQHF. This sequence joins TRBV20-1 and TRBJ1-5, with 7 bases identical to TRBD1. CDR3 length: 13 residues. CDR1 and CDR2 from the germline V gene are DFQATT and SNEGSKA (reference sequence). V lost 3 bases to trimming and J lost 4 bases; unmatched junction nucleotides: 3.